This record covers a single T cell receptor (beta chain). Antigen: not known. This specimen comes from a study of PD-1 blockade in classical Hodgkin lymphoma. Unmatched junction bases numbered 7, after V lost 6 bases and J lost 3 bases. The CDR3 runs to 15 residues. From germline, CDR1 is MNHEY and CDR2 SMNVEV (reference sequence). Data came from immunoSEQ multiplex PCR; TCRdb stores just in-frame clones and leaves some out. The sample yields over 8,000 clones, 87% seen once. Time point of the sample: cycle 4 day 1 (C4D1), after less than 7 weeks of nivolumab. Each patient's relapse followed autologous stem cell transplantation, and brentuximab vedotin exposure varied. Best responses were complete response, partial response or progressive disease. Study conclusions and caveats: According to reports, newly diagnosed patients had lower baseline TCR diversity than healthy donors, and relapsed/refractory patients had lower baseline TCR diversity still.

Sequencing was performed on peripheral blood mononuclear cells (PBMCs), taken before the fourth cycle of nivolumab. The sequence was obtained from a human donor with classical Hodgkin lymphoma. The chain recombines TRBV27 with TRBJ1-4; 7 bases agree with TRBD1. Here the CDR3 DNA reads TGTGCCAGCAGGTTACTCGGGACAGCTAATGAAAAACTGTTTTTT. This sequence encodes CASRLLGTANEKLFF.